One and the same sample provided the 5 T cell receptor beta chains below, sequenced in a study of T-cell reconstitution after alpha-beta-depleted transplantation in children. Preparation of the TCRbeta library was carried out with unique molecular identifiers. TCRdb reprocessed the PCR reads with MiXCR, giving one entry per CDR3 protein. The sample holds around 440,000 distinct CDR3 sequences; about 10% are singletons and the top ten take around 2%. The specimen was PBMCs, collected before TCRalphabeta/CD19-depleted stem cell transplant. The receptors here all came from a child aged 2-15 years with inherited bone marrow failure, due to receive a stem cell transplant.

This clonotype appeared many times. The genes are TRBV4-3 and TRBJ2-1; 10 bases align to TRBD2. CDR1 LGHNA and CDR2 YSLEER come from the germline V gene. V was clipped by 5 bases and J by 5 bases; unmatched bases: 9. The CDR3 has 16 amino acids. DNA of the CDR3: TGCGCCAGCAGCACCTCTAGCGGGAGCATCAACAATGAGCAGTTCTTC. Protein: CASSTSSGSINNEQFF.

The V and J genes are TRBV7-8 and TRBJ2-5; D possibly corresponds to TRBD1 (5 bases). Germline V gene sequence: CDR1 SGHVS, CDR2 FQNEAQ. The CDR3 length is 16 residues. Trimming took 5 bases from V and 4 from J, leaving 20 bases between them. CDR3 loop: CASSPVPGPFRETQYF. In DNA, the CDR3 is TGTGCCAGCAGCCCGGTACCAGGGCCGTTCCGAGAGACCCAGTACTTC. Complete variable domain (other parts from reference TRBV7-8 and TRBJ2-5): GAGVSQSPRYKVAKRGQDVALRCDPISGHVSLFWYQQALGQGPEFLTYFQNEAQLDKSGLPSDRFFAERPEGSVSTLKIQRTQQEDSAVYLCASSPVPGPFRETQYFGPGTRLLVL.

This clonotype showed up just a few times. The rearrangement uses TRBV27 and TRBJ1-1; 9 bases map to TRBD1. V was clipped by 5 bases and J by 0 bases; unmatched bases: 4. Germline-derived CDR1 and CDR2 are MNHEY and SMNVEV (reference sequence). The CDR3 contains 15 residues. This CDR3 is CASSLQGAMNTEAFF. The CDR3, as DNA: TGTGCCAGCAGTCTACAGGGGGCCATGAACACTGAAGCTTTCTTT.

This clonotype was seen just once. The chain links TRBV5-4 to TRBJ2-5; D might be TRBD1 (6 bases). V lost 3 bases and J lost 1, with 13 bases in between. Looked up from germline, CDR1 is SGHNT and CDR2 is YYREEE (reference sequence). This CDR3 comprises 15 residues. CDR3 DNA: TGTGCCAGCAGCTCGGAGGTGGGGGCCCAAGAGACCCAGTACTTC. It translates to CASSSEVGAQETQYF.

This clonotype was seen only a few times. This rearrangement joins TRBV11-1 to TRBJ2-4; 8 bases line up with TRBD2. In germline, CDR1 is SGHAT, CDR2 FQDESV (reference sequence). V lost 5 bases and J lost 7; bases outside the gene matches: 10. This CDR3 contains 15 residues. CDR3 in DNA: TGTGCCAGCAGCAGGGGATACGGGAGGGGGAACATTCAGTACTTC. It is translated as CASSRGYGRGNIQYF.